This T cell receptor (beta chain) was sequenced during a study of blood T cell repertoires in COVID-19. This clone was observed a handful of times. This CDR3 is built from 13 residues. Germline V gene sequence: CDR1 SGHNT, CDR2 YYREEE (reference sequence). After removal of 0 bases from V and 7 bases from J, the junction contained 0 bases not matched to a gene. TCRdb keeps only in-frame clones here, not all; method: immunoSEQ multiplex PCR. Counted here are about 32,000 clones, 90% occurring once; the ten biggest clones make up roughly 0.99%. Sequencing was done on a sample of peripheral blood. The chain has TRBV5-4 and TRBJ1-2; 10 bases line up with TRBD1. The receptor was isolated from a man between 65 and 79 years old with active or convalescent COVID-19. The CDR3 region has the DNA TGTGCCAGCAGCTTGGGACAGGGGGCTGGCTACACCTTC. Amino acids: CASSLGQGAGYTF.